Listed here are 10 T cell receptor beta chains from one sample, sequenced in a study of cytomegalovirus exposure and HLA in healthy donors. In the PCR, 60 Vbeta and 13 Jbeta primers were used. TCRdb's copy holds only in-frame clones and misses some; the assay was immunoSEQ multiplex PCR. The sample spans 130,000 to 150,000 clones; the ten largest clones claim 0.9% to 1%. The sample consisted of PBMCs. These receptors came from a male donor in good health and CMV-seronegative.

V gene TRBV23-1 combines with J gene TRBJ1-2; D remains ambiguous. TRBV23-1 is designated an ORF whose function remains uncertain. The V and J ends lost 0 bases and 4 bases respectively, with 24 bases between them. CDR3 length: 19 amino acids. CDR3 sequence reads: CASSQSDDQSMRNGYGYTF. Written as DNA, the CDR3 is TGCGCCAGCAGTCAATCGGATGACCAGAGTATGCGGAACGGCTATGGCTACACCTTC.

The chain recombines TRBV7-9 with TRBJ2-1; 10 positions agree with TRBD2. V shed 4 bases, J shed 7 bases, and the junction held 7 bases outside the gene matches. Germline values: CDR1 SEHNR, CDR2 FQNEAQ (reference sequence). This CDR3 has 15 amino acids. The DNA for the CDR3 is TGTGCCAGCAGCTCCGGACTAGCGGTTGGAAATGAGCAGTTCTTC. It yields the protein CASSSGLAVGNEQFF.

The chain links TRBV9 to TRBJ1-2; no clear D gene. V was pared by 3 bases and J by 6 bases, with 9 bases between. The CDR3 is made up of 12 amino acids. Germline CDR1 is SGDLS and CDR2 is YYNGEE. The CDR3 sequence is CASSGVGDGYTF. The DNA for the CDR3 is TGTGCCAGCAGCGGGGTCGGAGATGGCTACACCTTC.

J is TRBJ2-5 and V is TRBV5-1; no clear D. Looked up from germline, CDR1 is SGHRS and CDR2 is YFSETQ. This CDR3 is built from 12 residues. V gave up 0 bases and J gave up 4 bases, with 4 bases separating them. For the CDR3, the DNA is TGCGCCAGCAGCTTGGACAGAGAGACCCAGTACTTC. As protein: CASSLDRETQYF. The variable domain in full, with the rest retrieved from reference TRBV5-1 and TRBJ2-5, is KAGVTQTPRYLIKTRGQQVTLSCSPISGHRSVSWYQQTPGQGLQFLFEYFSETQRNKGNFPGRFSGRQFSNSRSEMNVSTLELGDSALYLCASSLDRETQYFGPGTRLLVL.

V and J are TRBV9 and TRBJ1-5; TRBD1 matches at 10 bases. Germline V gives CDR1 SGDLS, CDR2 YYNGEE. The CDR3 has 15 residues. V lost 3 bases to trimming and J lost 6 bases; unmatched junction nucleotides: 6. The CDR3 loop reads CASSAGTGDRQPQHF. The CDR3 DNA reads TGTGCCAGCAGCGCCGGGACAGGGGATCGTCAGCCCCAGCATTTT.

The rearrangement uses TRBV18 and TRBJ2-3, with a tentative D call TRBD2 (6 bases). Germline CDR1 KGHSH, CDR2 LQKENI. Trimming shortened V by 4 bases and J by 1 base, and 15 bases separated the two germline ends. The CDR3 extends over 16 amino acids. CDR3 nucleotide sequence: TGTGCCAGCTCACGAAGATCGGGCGGGGGCACAGATACGCAGTATTTT. It codes for CASSRRSGGGTDTQYF.

The chain has TRBV15 and TRBJ1-6; 7 bases are shared with TRBD1. Germline values: CDR1 LNHNV, CDR2 YYDKDF (reference sequence). The CDR3 totals 18 residues. V shed 0 bases and J 0 bases; nucleotides not matched to a gene: 5. CDR3 coding DNA: TGTGCCACCAGCAGAGATTGGGACAGCAGCTCCTATAATTCACCCCTCCACTTT. Translated: CATSRDWDSSSYNSPLHF.

The chain links TRBV6-1 to TRBJ1-4; 7 bases match TRBD1. Unmatched junction bases numbered 12, after V lost 4 bases and J lost 4 bases. This CDR3 contains 17 residues. The V gene's germline CDR1 is MNHNS and CDR2 SASEGT. Here the CDR3 DNA reads TGTGCCAGCAGTGTCCGTGTCTGGGGGACAGTTAATGAAAAACTGTTTTTT. This gives the protein CASSVRVWGTVNEKLFF.

The chain has TRBV5-1 and TRBJ1-2; 8 bases agree with TRBD1. The CDR3 covers 15 residues. The V gene's germline CDR1 is SGHRS and CDR2 YFSETQ. The J segment lost 3 bases and the V segment lost 4 bases, leaving 8 bases of the junction unmatched. The CDR3 here is CASSPGQVGDYGYTF. DNA of the CDR3: TGCGCCAGCAGCCCGGGACAGGTGGGCGACTATGGCTACACCTTC.

The CDR3 reads CASIPPDRAPYSNQPQHF. CDR3 DNA sequence: TGTGCCAGCATCCCCCCCGACAGGGCACCATATAGCAATCAGCCCCAGCATTTT. This chain joins TRBV11-3 and TRBJ1-5; 7 positions agree with TRBD1. Trimming cost V 7 bases and J 0 bases; bases outside gene matches: 15. The length of the CDR3 is 18 residues. The germline CDR1 and CDR2 sequences are SGHNT and YENEEA.